The rows below give T cell receptor beta chains drawn from one sample of a study of cytomegalovirus exposure and HLA in healthy donors. Measured with immunoSEQ multiplex PCR; TCRdb has only the in-frame clones, and not every one. Of 110,000 or so clones in the sample, around 81% were seen once. Sequences were obtained from PBMCs. The receptors here all came from a woman aged 30 to 39 in good health and CMV-seronegative. Both conserved end residues are part of each CDR3. D genes are given only for firm matches. Clone size is shown for a subset of rows, as once, few, many or a class of expanded clone.

TRBV9	13	TRBD2	TRBJ2-7	.	CASSPSGSYEQYF	TGTGCCAGCAGCCCTAGCGGCTCCTACGAGCAGTACTTC
TRBV7-3	16	.	TRBJ2-1	.	CASSPRGRTYYNEQFF	TGTGCCAGCAGCCCTCGTGGACGGACTTACTACAATGAGCAGTTCTTC
TRBV7-3	16	.	TRBJ2-2	few	CASSSRRVSNTGELFF	TGTGCCAGCAGCTCGAGGCGGGTATCGAACACCGGGGAGCTGTTTTTT
TRBV7-2	14	TRBD1	TRBJ2-6	.	CASSYGTGGDVLTF	TGTGCCAGCAGCTACGGGACAGGGGGCGACGTCCTGACTTTC
TRBV2	15	.	TRBJ2-3	few	CASSNPTGPTDTQYF	TGTGCCAGCAGTAACCCGACAGGACCCACAGATACGCAGTATTTT
TRBV7-3	14	.	TRBJ2-3	few	CASSLTGAGDTQYF	TGTGCCAGCAGCTTAACGGGCGCGGGAGATACGCAGTATTTT
TRBV5-1	13	.	TRBJ1-1	.	CASSLVGAPMSFF	TGCGCCAGCAGCTTGGTGGGGGCTCCGATGTCTTTCTTT
TRBV7-8	14	TRBD1	TRBJ2-7	.	CASSFGQGSYEQYF	TGTGCCAGCAGCTTCGGACAGGGCTCCTACGAGCAGTACTTC
TRBV7-2	14	.	TRBJ2-3	.	CASGSGLITDTQYF	TGTGCCAGCGGGTCGGGACTCATCACAGATACGCAGTATTTT
TRBV27	14	TRBD1	TRBJ1-5	few	CASSARGGNQPQHF	TGTGCCAGCAGCGCCAGGGGGGGCAATCAGCCCCAGCATTTT
TRBV6-6	15	TRBD2	TRBJ2-1	.	CASSYRGLAYNEQFF	TGTGCCAGCAGTTACCGTGGACTAGCCTACAATGAGCAGTTCTTC
TRBV28	11	.	TRBJ2-3	.	CASSAGDTQYF	TGTGCCAGCAGCGCCGGGGATACGCAGTATTTT
TRBV4-2	15	.	TRBJ2-7	once	CASSQGSGVYYEQYF	TGTGCCAGCAGCCAAGGCTCAGGGGTTTACTACGAGCAGTACTTC
TRBV5-4	16	.	TRBJ1-4	.	CASSLRQAGANEKLFF	TGTGCCAGCAGCCTGAGACAGGCTGGGGCTAATGAAAAACTGTTTTTT
TRBV10-3	14	TRBD1	TRBJ2-7	.	CAISPTGDPYEQYF	TGTGCCATCAGTCCGACAGGGGATCCCTACGAGCAGTACTTC
TRBV28	14	TRBD1	TRBJ2-7	once	CASRWDRGTYEQYF	TGTGCCAGCAGGTGGGACAGGGGAACCTACGAGCAGTACTTC
TRBV6-5	15	.	TRBJ2-3	once	CASSHPGGSSDTQYF	TGTGCCAGCAGCCACCCTGGTGGGAGCTCAGATACGCAGTATTTT
TRBV19	17	.	TRBJ2-3	.	CASSNGGAGFRADTQYF	TGTGCCAGTAGTAACGGGGGAGCCGGTTTTCGGGCAGATACGCAGTATTTT
TRBV7-9	17	TRBD2	TRBJ2-3	.	CASSSNKLAGGTDTQYF	TGTGCCAGCAGCTCGAATAAACTAGCGGGAGGTACAGATACGCAGTATTTT
TRBV7-9	17	TRBD2	TRBJ2-1	.	CASSPLKGLAGGDEQFF	TGTGCCAGCAGCCCCCTTAAGGGACTAGCGGGAGGGGATGAGCAGTTCTTC
TRBV7-9	16	TRBD1	TRBJ1-5	.	CASTRSTGKDNQPQHF	TGTGCCAGCACCCGATCGACAGGGAAGGATAATCAGCCCCAGCATTTT
TRBV5-8	14	.	TRBJ2-3	.	CASSNVFGTDTQYF	TGTGCCAGCAGCAATGTCTTCGGCACAGATACGCAGTATTTT
TRBV7-2	17	TRBD2	TRBJ2-1	once	CASSSYGTSYGQGEQFF	TGTGCCAGCAGCTCCTACGGGACTAGCTACGGGCAGGGGGAGCAGTTCTTC
TRBV7-6	15	TRBD1	TRBJ2-2	.	CASSSQGANTGELFF	TGTGCCAGCAGCTCACAGGGGGCAAACACCGGGGAGCTGTTTTTT
TRBV19	16	TRBD2	TRBJ2-3	.	CASSILAGGFADTQYF	TGTGCCAGTAGTATCTTAGCGGGAGGGTTCGCAGATACGCAGTATTTT
TRBV14	11	.	TRBJ1-2	few	CASSPGGSYTF	TGTGCCAGCAGCCCCGGGGGTAGTTACACCTTC
TRBV7-6	14	TRBD2	TRBJ2-1	.	CASSLAGGGDEQFF	TGTGCCAGCAGCCTAGCGGGAGGAGGCGATGAGCAGTTCTTC
TRBV7-9	13	TRBD1	TRBJ2-7	.	CASSRDSTYEQYF	TGTGCCAGCAGCCGGGACAGCACCTACGAGCAGTACTTC
TRBV10-3	16	.	TRBJ2-7	once	CAISDGDQGGWYEQYF	TGTGCCATCAGTGACGGGGACCAAGGAGGGTGGTACGAGCAGTACTTC
TRBV14	16	TRBD2	TRBJ2-3	.	CASSLGGGSGTDTQYF	TGTGCCAGCAGCCTGGGCGGCGGGAGTGGCACAGATACGCAGTATTTT
TRBV4-3	15	.	TRBJ2-4	.	CASSQHPVAKNIQYF	TGCGCCAGCAGCCAACATCCGGTAGCCAAAAACATTCAGTACTTC
TRBV1	14	.	TRBJ2-1	.	CTSSTSGRYNEQFF	TGCACCAGCTCGACTAGCGGGAGATACAATGAGCAGTTCTTC
TRBV5-1	13	.	TRBJ1-1	.	CASSLGGSLGAFF	TGCGCCAGCAGCTTGGGTGGGTCCCTAGGAGCTTTCTTT
TRBV7-9	15	TRBD1	TRBJ1-2	.	CASSGEDRGDYGYTF	TGTGCCAGCAGCGGGGAGGACAGGGGGGACTATGGCTACACCTTC
TRBV10-3	15	.	TRBJ2-7	.	CAISEGTAPIYEQYF	TGTGCCATCAGTGAGGGTACAGCCCCCATATACGAGCAGTACTTC
TRBV7-9	14	.	TRBJ2-5	.	CASSFSGGVETQYF	TGTGCCAGCAGCTTCTCGGGGGGCGTAGAGACCCAGTACTTC
TRBV7-2	15	.	TRBJ2-2	.	CASSLDFGSAGELFF	TGTGCCAGCAGCTTAGATTTCGGGAGCGCCGGGGAGCTGTTTTTT
TRBV9	14	TRBD2	TRBJ2-7	.	CASSVAGLAYEQYF	TGTGCCAGCAGCGTGGCGGGACTAGCCTACGAGCAGTACTTC
TRBV7-9	17	.	TRBJ1-2	.	CASSSLRAWGLSYGYTF	TGTGCCAGCAGCAGCTTAAGGGCCTGGGGACTTAGCTATGGCTACACCTTC
TRBV29-1	14	.	TRBJ2-5	.	CSVELGSRLETQYF	TGCAGCGTTGAGCTCGGGAGCCGGTTGGAGACCCAGTACTTC
TRBV16	14	.	TRBJ1-1	.	CASSQSLVNTEAFF	TGTGCCAGCAGCCAATCACTGGTGAACACTGAAGCTTTCTTT
TRBV29-1	15	TRBD2	TRBJ2-1	.	CSVDRGTSGGNEQFF	TGCAGCGTTGACCGCGGGACTAGCGGGGGGAATGAGCAGTTCTTC
TRBV4-2	19	TRBD2	TRBJ2-2	.	CASSQEFRGLAGNTGELFF	TGTGCCAGCAGCCAAGAGTTTCGGGGACTAGCGGGAAACACCGGGGAGCTGTTTTTT
TRBV6-5	13	TRBD1	TRBJ1-1	.	CATRTGGGPVAFF	TGTGCCACCCGGACAGGGGGTGGTCCTGTCGCTTTCTTT
TRBV10-3	17	.	TRBJ2-1	.	CAISAPAGESSYNEQFF	TGTGCCATCAGTGCCCCCGCAGGGGAGTCATCCTACAATGAGCAGTTCTTC
TRBV28	12	.	TRBJ2-7	.	CASSLANYEQYF	TGTGCCAGCAGTCTAGCGAACTACGAGCAGTACTTC
TRBV28	13	TRBD2	TRBJ2-1	.	CASHSGRGSEQFF	TGTGCCAGCCACAGCGGGAGAGGATCCGAGCAGTTCTTC
TRBV6-1	15	.	TRBJ2-3	.	CASSRNRVTTDTQYF	TGTGCCAGCAGTCGCAACAGGGTCACCACAGATACGCAGTATTTT
TRBV4-3	16	.	TRBJ1-2	.	CASSRVAAGVAYGYTF	TGCGCCAGCAGCCGGGTAGCCGCCGGGGTCGCCTATGGCTACACCTTC
TRBV7-2	13	.	TRBJ2-5	.	CASSLSGGETQYF	TGTGCCAGCAGCTTAAGCGGTGGGGAGACCCAGTACTTC
TRBV5-5	16	.	TRBJ2-6	.	CASRDRGAGGANVLTF	TGTGCCAGCAGGGACCGGGGGGCTGGTGGGGCCAACGTCCTGACTTTC